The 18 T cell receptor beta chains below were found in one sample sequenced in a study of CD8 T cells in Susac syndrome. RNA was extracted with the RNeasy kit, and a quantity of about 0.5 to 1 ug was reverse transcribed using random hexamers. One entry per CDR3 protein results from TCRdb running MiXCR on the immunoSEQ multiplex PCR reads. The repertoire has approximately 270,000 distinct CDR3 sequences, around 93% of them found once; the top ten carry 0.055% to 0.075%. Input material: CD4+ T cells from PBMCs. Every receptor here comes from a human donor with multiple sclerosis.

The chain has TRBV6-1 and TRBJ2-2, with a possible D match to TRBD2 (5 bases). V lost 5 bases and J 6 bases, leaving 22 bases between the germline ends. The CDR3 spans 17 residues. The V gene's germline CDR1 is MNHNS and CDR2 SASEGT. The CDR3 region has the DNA TGTGCCAGCAGTAATAGCGCTAGCATACCGGCCCCCGGGGAGCTGTTTTTT. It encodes CASSNSASIPAPGELFF.

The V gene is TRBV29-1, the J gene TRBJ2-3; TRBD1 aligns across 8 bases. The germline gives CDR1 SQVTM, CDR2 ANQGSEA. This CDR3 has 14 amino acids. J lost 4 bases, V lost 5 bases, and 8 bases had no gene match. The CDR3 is CSVRPGGGPDTQYF. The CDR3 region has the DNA TGCAGCGTTCGTCCAGGGGGCGGCCCAGATACGCAGTATTTT.

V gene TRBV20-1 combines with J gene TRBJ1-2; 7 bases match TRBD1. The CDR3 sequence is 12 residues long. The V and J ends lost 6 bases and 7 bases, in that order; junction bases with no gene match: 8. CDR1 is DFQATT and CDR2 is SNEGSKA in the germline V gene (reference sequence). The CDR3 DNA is TGCAGTGCCCCAACCAGGGGGGTTGGCTACACCTTC. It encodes CSAPTRGVGYTF.

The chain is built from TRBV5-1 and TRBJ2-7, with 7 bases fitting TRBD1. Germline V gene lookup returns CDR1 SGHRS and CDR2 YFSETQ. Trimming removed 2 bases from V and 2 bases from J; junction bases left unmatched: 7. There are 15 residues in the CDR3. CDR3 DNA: TGCGCCAGCAGCTTATCGGGACAGTTCGCCTACGAGCAGTACTTC. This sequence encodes CASSLSGQFAYEQYF.

The CDR3 protein is CATSDPRPTYQETQYF. CDR3 nucleotide sequence: TGTGCCACCAGTGATCCAAGACCGACGTACCAAGAGACCCAGTACTTC. The chain combines TRBV24-1 with TRBJ2-5; D unresolved. Germline CDR1 and CDR2: KGHDR and SFDVKD. This CDR3 contains 16 residues. V was pared by 3 bases and J by 0 bases, with 13 bases between.

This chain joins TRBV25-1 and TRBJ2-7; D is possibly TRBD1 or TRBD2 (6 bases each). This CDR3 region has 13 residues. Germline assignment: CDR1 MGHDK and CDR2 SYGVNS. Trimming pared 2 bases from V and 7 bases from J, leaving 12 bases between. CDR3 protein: CASSEPGAREQYV. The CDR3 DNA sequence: TGTGCCAGCAGTGAACCGGGGGCGCGAGAGCAGTACGTC.

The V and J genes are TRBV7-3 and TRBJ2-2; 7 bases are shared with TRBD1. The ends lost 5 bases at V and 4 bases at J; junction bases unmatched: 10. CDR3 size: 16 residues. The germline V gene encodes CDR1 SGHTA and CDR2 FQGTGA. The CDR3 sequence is CASSPQTGSPTGELFF. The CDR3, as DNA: TGTGCCAGCAGCCCGCAGACAGGGAGCCCCACCGGGGAGCTGTTTTTT.

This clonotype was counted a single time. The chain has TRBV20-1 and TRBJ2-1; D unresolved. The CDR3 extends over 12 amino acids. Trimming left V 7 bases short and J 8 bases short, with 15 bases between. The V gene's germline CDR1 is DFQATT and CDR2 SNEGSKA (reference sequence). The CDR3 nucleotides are TGCAGTGTATCAGCTCATTCCGATGAGCAGTTCTTC. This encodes CSVSAHSDEQFF.

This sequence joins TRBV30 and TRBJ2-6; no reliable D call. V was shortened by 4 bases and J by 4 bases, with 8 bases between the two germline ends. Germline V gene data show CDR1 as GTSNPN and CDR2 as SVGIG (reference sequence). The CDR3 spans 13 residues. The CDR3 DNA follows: TGTGCCTGGACAGTTTCCGGGGCCAACGTCCTGACTTTC. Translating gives CAWTVSGANVLTF.

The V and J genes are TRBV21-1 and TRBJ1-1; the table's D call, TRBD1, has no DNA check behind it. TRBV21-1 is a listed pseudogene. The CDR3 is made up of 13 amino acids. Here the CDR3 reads CASTSVGGTEAFF. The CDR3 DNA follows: TGTGCCAGCACCTCGGTCGGGGGCACTGAAGCTTTCTTT.

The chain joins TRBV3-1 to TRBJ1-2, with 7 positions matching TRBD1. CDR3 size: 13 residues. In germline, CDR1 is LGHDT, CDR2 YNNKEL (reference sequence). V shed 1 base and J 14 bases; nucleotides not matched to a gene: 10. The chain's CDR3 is CASSQVNRGGRTF. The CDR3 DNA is TGTGCCAGCAGCCAAGTAAACAGGGGCGGCCGGACCTTC.

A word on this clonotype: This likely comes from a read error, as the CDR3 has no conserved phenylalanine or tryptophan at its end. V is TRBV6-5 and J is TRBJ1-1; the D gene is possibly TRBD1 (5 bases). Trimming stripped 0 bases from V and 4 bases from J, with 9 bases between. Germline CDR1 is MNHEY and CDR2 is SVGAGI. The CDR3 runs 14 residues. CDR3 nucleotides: TGTGCCAGCAGTTACTCGGGGGGGGTCACTGAAGCTTTCCTT. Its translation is CASSYSGGVTEAFL.

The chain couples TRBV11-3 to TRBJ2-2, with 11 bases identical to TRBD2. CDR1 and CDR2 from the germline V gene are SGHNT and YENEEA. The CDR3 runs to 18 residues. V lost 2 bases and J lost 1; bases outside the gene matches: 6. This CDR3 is CASSLSTSGSLNTGELFF. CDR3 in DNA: TGTGCCAGCAGCTTAAGCACTAGCGGGAGCCTGAACACCGGGGAGCTGTTTTTT. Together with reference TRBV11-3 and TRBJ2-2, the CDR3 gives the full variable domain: EAGVVQSPRYKIIEKKQPVAFWCNPISGHNTLYWYLQNLGQGPELLIRYENEEAVDDSQLPKDRFSAERLKGVDSTLKIQPAELGDSAVYLCASSLSTSGSLNTGELFFGEGSRLTVL.

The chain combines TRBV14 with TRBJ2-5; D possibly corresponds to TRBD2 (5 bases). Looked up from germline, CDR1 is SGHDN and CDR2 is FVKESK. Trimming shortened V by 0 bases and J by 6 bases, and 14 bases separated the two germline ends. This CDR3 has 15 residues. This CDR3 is CASSQDSTSLQTQYF. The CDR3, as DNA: TGTGCCAGCAGCCAAGATTCCACTAGTCTACAGACCCAGTACTTC.

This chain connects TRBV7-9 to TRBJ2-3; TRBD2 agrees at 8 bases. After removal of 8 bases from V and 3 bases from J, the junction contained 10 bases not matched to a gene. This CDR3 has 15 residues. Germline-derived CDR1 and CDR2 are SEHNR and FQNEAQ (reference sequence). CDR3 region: CASGQGLGLTDTQYF. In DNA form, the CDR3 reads TGTGCCAGCGGTCAGGGACTAGGGTTGACAGATACGCAGTATTTT.

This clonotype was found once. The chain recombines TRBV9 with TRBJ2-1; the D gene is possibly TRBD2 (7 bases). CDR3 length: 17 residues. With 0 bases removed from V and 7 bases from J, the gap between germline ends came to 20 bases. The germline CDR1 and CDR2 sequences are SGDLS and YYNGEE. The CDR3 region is CASSVAGLGGPMNEQFF. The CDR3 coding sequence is TGTGCCAGCAGCGTAGCTGGGTTGGGGGGGCCGATGAATGAGCAGTTCTTC.

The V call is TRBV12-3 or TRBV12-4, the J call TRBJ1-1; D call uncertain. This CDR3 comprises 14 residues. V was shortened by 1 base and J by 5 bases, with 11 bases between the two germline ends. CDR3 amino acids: CASSLGSGKTEAFF. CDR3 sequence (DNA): TGTGCCAGCAGTTTAGGGTCCGGCAAGACTGAAGCTTTCTTT.

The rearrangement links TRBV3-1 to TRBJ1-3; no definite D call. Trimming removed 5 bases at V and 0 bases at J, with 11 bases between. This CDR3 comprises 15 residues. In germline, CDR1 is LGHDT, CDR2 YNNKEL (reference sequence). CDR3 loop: CASSSILDSGNTIYF. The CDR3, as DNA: TGTGCCAGCAGCTCTATACTGGACTCTGGAAACACCATATATTTT.